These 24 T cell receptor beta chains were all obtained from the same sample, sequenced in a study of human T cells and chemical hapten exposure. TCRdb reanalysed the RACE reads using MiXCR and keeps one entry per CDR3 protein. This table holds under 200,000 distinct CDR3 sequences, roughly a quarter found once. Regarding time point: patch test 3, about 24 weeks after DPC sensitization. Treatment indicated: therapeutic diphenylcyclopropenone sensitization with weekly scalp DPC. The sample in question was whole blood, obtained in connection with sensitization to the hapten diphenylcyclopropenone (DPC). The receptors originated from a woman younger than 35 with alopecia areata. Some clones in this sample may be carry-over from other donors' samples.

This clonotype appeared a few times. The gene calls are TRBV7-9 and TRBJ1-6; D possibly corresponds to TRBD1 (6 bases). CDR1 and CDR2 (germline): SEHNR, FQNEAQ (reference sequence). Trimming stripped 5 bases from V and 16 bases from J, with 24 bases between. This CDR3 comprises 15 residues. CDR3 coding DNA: TGTGCCAGCAGCAAGACAGGTCCCGTGAACCCACTACTCCACTTT. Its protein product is CASSKTGPVNPLLHF. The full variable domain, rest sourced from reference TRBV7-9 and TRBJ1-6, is DTGVSQNPRHKITKRGQNVTFRCDPISEHNRLYWYRQTLGQGPEFLTYFQNEAQLEKSRLLSDRFSAERPKGSFSTLEIQRTEQGDSAMYLCASSKTGPVNPLLHFGNGTRLTVT.

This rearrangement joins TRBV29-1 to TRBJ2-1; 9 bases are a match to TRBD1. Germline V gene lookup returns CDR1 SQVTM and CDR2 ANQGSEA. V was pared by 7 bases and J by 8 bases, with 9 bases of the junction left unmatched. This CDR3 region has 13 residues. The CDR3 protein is CSALGTGYHEQFF. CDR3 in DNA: TGCAGCGCTCTCGGGACAGGGTATCATGAGCAGTTCTTC.

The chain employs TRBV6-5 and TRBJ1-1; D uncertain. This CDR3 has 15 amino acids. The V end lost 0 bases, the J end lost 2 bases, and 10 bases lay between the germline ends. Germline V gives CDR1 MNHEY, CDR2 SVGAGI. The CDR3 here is CASSYSEGLNTEAFF. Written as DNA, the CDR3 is TGTGCCAGCAGTTACTCGGAAGGACTTAACACTGAAGCTTTCTTT.

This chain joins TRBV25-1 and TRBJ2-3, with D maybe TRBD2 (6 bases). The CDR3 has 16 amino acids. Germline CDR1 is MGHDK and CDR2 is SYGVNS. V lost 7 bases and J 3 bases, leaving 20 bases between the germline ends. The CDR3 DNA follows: TGTGCCAGCATCGCGACCCCGGAGGGCGGGACAGATACGCAGTATTTT. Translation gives CASIATPEGGTDTQYF.

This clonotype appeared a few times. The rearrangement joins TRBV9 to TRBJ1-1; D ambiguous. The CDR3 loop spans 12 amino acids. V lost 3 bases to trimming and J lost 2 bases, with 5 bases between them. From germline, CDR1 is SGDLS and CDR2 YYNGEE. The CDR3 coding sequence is TGTGCCAGCAGCGCCACCAACACTGAAGCTTTCTTT. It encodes CASSATNTEAFF.

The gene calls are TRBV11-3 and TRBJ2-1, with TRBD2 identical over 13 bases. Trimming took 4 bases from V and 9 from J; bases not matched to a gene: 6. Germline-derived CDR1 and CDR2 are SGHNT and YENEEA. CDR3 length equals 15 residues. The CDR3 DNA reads TGTGCCAGCAGCTCCGGACTAGCGGGGGTTGGTGAGCAGTTCTTC. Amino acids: CASSSGLAGVGEQFF.

The chain's CDR3 is CASRQTRNTEAFF. The DNA of the CDR3 is TGTGCCAGCAGGCAAACGCGGAACACTGAAGCTTTCTTT. The V call is TRBV12-3 or TRBV12-4, the J call TRBJ1-1; D is uncertain. V shed 6 bases and J shed 1 base, with 9 bases lying between them. The length of the CDR3 is 13 residues.

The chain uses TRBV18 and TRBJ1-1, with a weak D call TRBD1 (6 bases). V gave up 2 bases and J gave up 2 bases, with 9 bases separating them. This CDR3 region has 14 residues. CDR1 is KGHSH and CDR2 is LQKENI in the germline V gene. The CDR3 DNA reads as TGTGCCAGCTCACCAGGGGGGCCCAACACTGAAGCTTTCTTT. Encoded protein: CASSPGGPNTEAFF. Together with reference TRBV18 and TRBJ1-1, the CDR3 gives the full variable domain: NAGVMQNPRHLVRRRGQEARLRCSPMKGHSHVYWYRQLPEEGLKFMVYLQKENIIDESGMPKERFSAEFPKEGPSILRIQQVVRGDSAAYFCASSPGGPNTEAFFGQGTRLTVV.

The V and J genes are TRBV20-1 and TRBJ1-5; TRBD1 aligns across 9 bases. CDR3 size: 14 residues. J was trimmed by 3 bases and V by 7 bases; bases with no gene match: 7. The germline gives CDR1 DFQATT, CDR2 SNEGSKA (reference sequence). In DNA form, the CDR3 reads TGCAGTGTCCCGACAGGGGGGGTCAATCAGCCCCAGCATTTT. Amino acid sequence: CSVPTGGVNQPQHF.

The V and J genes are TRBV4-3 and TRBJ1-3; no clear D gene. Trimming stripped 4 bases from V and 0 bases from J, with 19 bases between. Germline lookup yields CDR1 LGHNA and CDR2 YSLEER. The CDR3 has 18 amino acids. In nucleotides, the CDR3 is TGCGCCAGCAGCCCCCTTTATGGGCAGCTGAGCTCTGGAAACACCATATATTTT. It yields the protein CASSPLYGQLSSGNTIYF.

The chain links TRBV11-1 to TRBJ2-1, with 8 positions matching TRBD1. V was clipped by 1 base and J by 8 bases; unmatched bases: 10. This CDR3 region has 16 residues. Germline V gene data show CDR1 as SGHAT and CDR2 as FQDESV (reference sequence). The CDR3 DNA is TGTGCCAGCAGCTTAGGTGGGACAGGACTTAGGCATGAGCAGTTCTTC. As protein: CASSLGGTGLRHEQFF.

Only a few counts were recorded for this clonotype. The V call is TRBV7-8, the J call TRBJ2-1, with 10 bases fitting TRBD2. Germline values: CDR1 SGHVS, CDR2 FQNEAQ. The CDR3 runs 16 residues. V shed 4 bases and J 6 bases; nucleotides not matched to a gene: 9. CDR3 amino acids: CASSSTASGSLNEQFF. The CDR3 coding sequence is TGTGCCAGCAGCTCGACTGCTAGCGGGAGTCTCAATGAGCAGTTCTTC.

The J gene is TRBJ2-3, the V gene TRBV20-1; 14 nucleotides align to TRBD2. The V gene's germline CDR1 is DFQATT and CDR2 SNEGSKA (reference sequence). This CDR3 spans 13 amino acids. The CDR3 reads CRGLAGASDTQYF. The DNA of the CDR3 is TGCAGGGGACTAGCGGGAGCTTCAGATACGCAGTATTTT.

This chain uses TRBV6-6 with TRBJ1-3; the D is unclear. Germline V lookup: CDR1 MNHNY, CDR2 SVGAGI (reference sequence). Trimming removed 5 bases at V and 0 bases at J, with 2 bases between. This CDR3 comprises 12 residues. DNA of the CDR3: TGTGCCAGCAGTACCTCTGGAAACACCATATATTTT. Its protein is CASSTSGNTIYF.

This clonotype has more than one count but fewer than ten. CDR3 DNA: TGTGCCAGCAGCCCCGAAGTCTATGGCTACACCTTC. Its translation: CASSPEVYGYTF. The chain recombines TRBV7-9 with TRBJ1-2; D is unresolved. The germline CDR1 and CDR2 sequences are SEHNR and FQNEAQ (reference sequence). Trimming stripped 5 bases from V and 4 bases from J, with 8 bases between. This CDR3 has 12 residues.

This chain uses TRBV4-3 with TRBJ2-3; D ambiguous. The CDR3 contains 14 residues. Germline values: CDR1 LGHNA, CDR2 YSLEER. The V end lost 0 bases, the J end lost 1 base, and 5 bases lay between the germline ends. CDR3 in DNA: TGCGCCAGCAGCCAAGACCGAGGCACAGATACGCAGTATTTT. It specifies CASSQDRGTDTQYF.

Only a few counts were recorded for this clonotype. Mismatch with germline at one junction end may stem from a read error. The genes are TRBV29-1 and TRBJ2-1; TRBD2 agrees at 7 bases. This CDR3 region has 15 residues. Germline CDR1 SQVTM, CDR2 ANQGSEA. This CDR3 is CSVAPSGSSGSPRGF. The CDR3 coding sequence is TGCAGCGTTGCCCCCTCGGGGAGTAGCGGGTCCCCAAGGGGCTTC.

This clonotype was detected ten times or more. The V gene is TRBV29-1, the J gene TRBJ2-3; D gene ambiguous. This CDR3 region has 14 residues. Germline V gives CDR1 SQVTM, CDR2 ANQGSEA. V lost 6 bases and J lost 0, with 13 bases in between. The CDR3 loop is CSVALGGSTDTQYF. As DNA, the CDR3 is TGCAGCGTGGCCCTCGGCGGAAGCACAGATACGCAGTATTTT.

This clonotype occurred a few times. CDR3 loop: CSARVDRGLPSGEQFF. The CDR3, as DNA: TGCAGTGCTAGAGTGGACAGGGGATTACCGAGTGGTGAGCAGTTCTTC. V usage is TRBV20-1 and J usage is TRBJ2-1, with 9 bases that match TRBD1. J lost 9 bases, V lost 1 base, and 13 bases had no gene match. The CDR3 is 16 amino acids. Per the germline V gene, CDR1 is DFQATT and CDR2 is SNEGSKA (reference sequence).

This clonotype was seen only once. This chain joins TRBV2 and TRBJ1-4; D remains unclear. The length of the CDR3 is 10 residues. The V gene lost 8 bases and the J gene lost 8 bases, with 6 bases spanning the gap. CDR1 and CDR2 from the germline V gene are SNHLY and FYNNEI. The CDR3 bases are TGTGCCAGCGGCGGGGAAAAACTGTTTTTT. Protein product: CASGGEKLFF.

CDR3 region: CASSFSLAGGLSYEQYF. The DNA of the CDR3 is TGCGCCAGCAGCTTTAGTCTAGCGGGAGGACTATCCTACGAGCAGTACTTC. The J gene is TRBJ2-7, the V gene TRBV5-1, with TRBD2 matching 11 bases. The CDR3 spans 17 residues. The germline CDR1 and CDR2 sequences are SGHRS and YFSETQ. The trim removed 2 bases at V and 1 base at J, leaving 8 bases unmatched.

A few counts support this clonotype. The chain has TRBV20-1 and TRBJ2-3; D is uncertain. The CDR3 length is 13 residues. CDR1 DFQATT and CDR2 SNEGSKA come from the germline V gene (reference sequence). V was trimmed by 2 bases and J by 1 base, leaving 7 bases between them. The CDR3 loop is CSARKSGTDTQYF. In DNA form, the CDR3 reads TGCAGTGCTAGAAAAAGCGGCACAGATACGCAGTATTTT.

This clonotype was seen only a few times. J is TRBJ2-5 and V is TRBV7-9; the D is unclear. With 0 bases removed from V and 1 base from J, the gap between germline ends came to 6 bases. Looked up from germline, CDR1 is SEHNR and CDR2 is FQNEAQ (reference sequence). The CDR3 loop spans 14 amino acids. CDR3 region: CASSLAAIQETQYF. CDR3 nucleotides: TGTGCCAGCAGCTTAGCGGCTATCCAAGAGACCCAGTACTTC.

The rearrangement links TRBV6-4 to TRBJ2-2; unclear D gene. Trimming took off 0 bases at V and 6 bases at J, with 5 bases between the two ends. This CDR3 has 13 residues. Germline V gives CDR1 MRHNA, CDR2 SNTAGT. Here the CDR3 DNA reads TGTGCCAGCAGTGACTCGAATTCCGGGGAGCTGTTTTTT. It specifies CASSDSNSGELFF.